A single sample is the source of the 19 T cell receptor beta chains below, sequenced in a study of CD8 T cells in ankylosing spondylitis. TCRdb ran MiXCR on the 5' RACE reads and lists one entry per CDR3 protein. The sample gives around 39,000 distinct CDR3 sequences, approximately 9.9% of which show up once; around 20% is in the top ten. The sequenced material came from synovial fluid, either unsorted or a sorted T cell fraction (not recorded which). These receptors originate from a male donor with ankylosing spondylitis.

This clonotype has just a few counts. This CDR3 is CASSLQGIETQYF. The CDR3 region has the DNA TGTGCCAGCAGCCTACAGGGAATAGAGACCCAGTACTTC. The chain carries TRBV14 and TRBJ2-5, with D perhaps TRBD1 (6 bases). CDR1 and CDR2 from the germline V gene are SGHDN and FVKESK. V was clipped by 4 bases and J by 4 bases, with 10 bases between them. This CDR3 is built from 13 residues. The complete variable domain, with remaining parts taken from reference TRBV14 and TRBJ2-5, reads EAGVTQFPSHSVIEKGQTVTLRCDPISGHDNLYWYRRVMGKEIKFLLHFVKESKQDESGMPNNRFLAERTGGTYSTLKVQPAELEDSGVYFCASSLQGIETQYFGPGTRLLVL.

This clonotype came up a few times. The V gene is TRBV3-1, the J gene TRBJ1-5; the D is unclear. The CDR3 is 14 amino acids. Germline V gene data show CDR1 as LGHDT and CDR2 as YNNKEL (reference sequence). The V end was cut by 4 bases, the J end by 0 bases, with 7 bases between. CDR3 bases: TGTGCCAGCAGCCGGATGTATAGCAATCAGCCCCAGCATTTT. It specifies CASSRMYSNQPQHF.

The chain links TRBV7-2 to TRBJ2-5; 11 nucleotides agree with TRBD1. From germline, CDR1 is SGHTA and CDR2 FQGNSA. This CDR3 comprises 15 residues. V lost 6 bases to trimming and J lost 5 bases; unmatched junction nucleotides: 8. The CDR3 is CASRRDRGFVETQYF. The CDR3 DNA follows: TGTGCCAGCAGACGGGACAGGGGGTTTGTTGAGACCCAGTACTTC.

This chain joins TRBV6-5 and TRBJ2-1; D is unresolved. The CDR3 consists of 15 residues. From germline, CDR1 is MNHEY and CDR2 SVGAGI. Trimming cost V 0 bases and J 5 bases, with 11 bases left between them. The CDR3 DNA reads TGTGCCAGCAGTTACTCCGCCAGACTCGACAATGAGCAGTTCTTC. This encodes CASSYSARLDNEQFF.

Regarding this clonotype: The CDR3 does not end in the conserved phenylalanine or tryptophan, so this is likely a read error. This chain links TRBV29-1 with TRBJ2-5; 7 bases fit TRBD1. Germline V gene sequence: CDR1 SQVTM, CDR2 ANQGSEA. V dropped 5 bases and J dropped 6; count of bases not matched to a gene: 12. The CDR3 length is 14 residues. Written as DNA, the CDR3 is TGCAGCGTTTTAGCTATAGGGGGCGGAAAGACCCAGTACTCC. This sequence encodes CSVLAIGGGKTQYS.

The chain is built from TRBV20-1 and TRBJ2-7; 7 positions agree with TRBD2. The CDR3 covers 14 residues. Trimming cost V 0 bases and J 7 bases; bases outside gene matches: 9. Per the germline V gene, CDR1 is DFQATT and CDR2 is SNEGSKA (reference sequence). CDR3 protein: CSARERLALSEQYF. For the CDR3, the DNA is TGCAGTGCTAGAGAGAGACTAGCCCTATCGGAGCAGTACTTC.

This clonotype was counted between two and nine times. J is TRBJ1-2 and V is TRBV7-9; D is perhaps TRBD1 (6 bases). CDR1 and CDR2 (germline): SEHNR, FQNEAQ (reference sequence). The V end was cut by 1 base, the J end by 7 bases, with 16 bases between. The CDR3 is 15 amino acids. CDR3 coding DNA: TGTGCCAGCAGCTTAGGCCAGGGGTCGGTCTCTGGCTACACCTTC. Its translation is CASSLGQGSVSGYTF. The full variable domain, rest sourced from reference TRBV7-9 and TRBJ1-2, is DTGVSQNPRHKITKRGQNVTFRCDPISEHNRLYWYRQTLGQGPEFLTYFQNEAQLEKSRLLSDRFSAERPKGSFSTLEIQRTEQGDSAMYLCASSLGQGSVSGYTFGSGTRLTVV.

The chain links TRBV5-1 to TRBJ1-5; 9 bases line up with TRBD1. The V gene's germline CDR1 is SGHRS and CDR2 YFSETQ. The CDR3 is made up of 15 amino acids. Trimming took 1 base from V and 5 from J; bases not matched to a gene: 4. The CDR3 sequence is CASSLTGGADQPQHF. CDR3 coding DNA: TGCGCCAGCAGCTTGACAGGGGGCGCGGATCAGCCCCAGCATTTT.

This rearrangement joins TRBV10-2 to TRBJ2-7, with 8 nucleotides matching TRBD1. The CDR3 totals 16 residues. Germline CDR1 reads WSHSY; CDR2 reads SAAADI. The V segment lost 0 bases and the J segment 7 bases; nucleotides outside the gene matches: 11. In DNA form, the CDR3 reads TGCGCCAGCAGTGAGTCCGGAGACAGGGGACTGTGGGAGCAGTACTTC. Amino acids: CASSESGDRGLWEQYF.

The gene calls are TRBV7-8 and TRBJ2-5, with D maybe TRBD2 (5 bases). This CDR3 comprises 14 residues. The germline CDR1 and CDR2 sequences are SGHVS and FQNEAQ. Trimming took 4 bases from V and 4 from J, leaving 13 bases between them. The CDR3 DNA reads as TGTGCCAGCAGCTATCGAACTAGGCCAGAGACCCAGTACTTC. It is translated as CASSYRTRPETQYF.

There are many counts of this clonotype. V is TRBV5-1 and J is TRBJ2-7; no definite D call. Germline values: CDR1 SGHRS, CDR2 YFSETQ. The CDR3 is made up of 14 amino acids. V was clipped by 0 bases and J by 3 bases, with 10 bases between them. CDR3 nucleotide sequence: TGCGCCAGCAGCTTGGGGGCGCGCGGCTACGAGCAGTACTTC. This codes for CASSLGARGYEQYF.

This clonotype was observed a handful of times. The V and J genes are TRBV21-1 and TRBJ1-1. TRBV21-1 represents a pseudogene. The length of the CDR3 is 15 residues. Written as DNA, the CDR3 is TGTGCCAGCAGCAAAGTAAAGGGAGAGCACACTGAAGCTTTCTTT. Its protein product is CASSKVKGEHTEAFF.

In this sample, this clonotype turned up many times. The rearrangement joins TRBV3-1 to TRBJ2-1; 13 positions agree with TRBD2. Germline CDR1 reads LGHDT; CDR2 reads YNNKEL (reference sequence). V lost 0 bases, J lost 5 bases, and 13 bases stayed unmatched. The CDR3 is made up of 20 amino acids. CDR3 nucleotides: TGTGCCAGCAGCCAAGATGAACCGGGACTAGCGGGAATTTGGGACAATGAGCAGTTCTTC. Amino acid sequence: CASSQDEPGLAGIWDNEQFF.

This clonotype was picked up a small number of times. The rearrangement joins TRBV7-6 to TRBJ2-3; TRBD2 agrees at 7 bases. The CDR3 length is 16 residues. V dropped 3 bases and J dropped 0; count of bases not matched to a gene: 6. Germline CDR1 and CDR2: SGHVS and FNYEAQ. The CDR3 DNA reads as TGTGCCAGCAGCTTCTCAACTAGCGCTAGCACAGATACGCAGTATTTT. This sequence encodes CASSFSTSASTDTQYF. The full variable domain, its missing parts supplied by reference TRBV7-6 and TRBJ2-3, is GAGVSQSPRYKVTKRGQDVALRCDPISGHVSLYWYRQALGQGPEFLTYFNYEAQQDKSGLPNDRFSAERPEGSISTLTIQRTEQRDSAMYRCASSFSTSASTDTQYFGPGTRLTVL.

Many counts were recorded for this clonotype. This chain links TRBV7-9 with TRBJ1-5; D is undetermined. The CDR3 is 14 amino acids. Deletions cut 8 bases from V and 5 bases from J, with 16 bases between. Per germline, CDR1 SEHNR and CDR2 FQNEAQ (reference sequence). Written as DNA, the CDR3 is TGTGCCAGCCGGCCGGCGGAGGATCATCAGCCCCAGCATTTT. Amino acids: CASRPAEDHQPQHF. Based on the CDR3 plus reference TRBV7-9 and TRBJ1-5, the full variable domain is DTGVSQNPRHKITKRGQNVTFRCDPISEHNRLYWYRQTLGQGPEFLTYFQNEAQLEKSRLLSDRFSAERPKGSFSTLEIQRTEQGDSAMYLCASRPAEDHQPQHFGDGTRLSIL.

This clonotype occurred many times. V and J are TRBV2 and TRBJ2-7; perhaps D is TRBD1 or TRBD2 (5 bases each). Trimming took off 6 bases at V and 9 bases at J, with 12 bases between the two ends. The CDR3 sequence is 11 residues long. CDR1 and CDR2 from the germline V gene are SNHLY and FYNNEI. CDR3 sequence: CASSAGSVQYF. CDR3 DNA: TGTGCCAGCAGCGCAGGGAGCGTGCAGTACTTC.

This clonotype has only a few counts. V usage is TRBV7-3 and J usage is TRBJ1-1, with TRBD1 matching over 7 bases. CDR3 length equals 13 residues. Germline V gene data show CDR1 as SGHTA and CDR2 as FQGTGA. V shed 0 bases and J 5 bases; nucleotides not matched to a gene: 0. Written as DNA, the CDR3 is TGTGCCAGCAGCTTAACGGACAGGACTGAAGCTTTCTTT. As protein: CASSLTDRTEAFF.

This clonotype occurred many times. The rearrangement uses TRBV21-1 and TRBJ2-2. TRBV21-1 is flagged as a pseudogene. This CDR3 region has 17 residues. The CDR3 sequence is CASSKVGWLWNTGELFF. CDR3 nucleotide sequence: TGTGCCAGCAGCAAAGTCGGTTGGCTATGGAACACCGGGGAGCTGTTTTTT.

This clonotype was picked up many times. V gene TRBV7-8 combines with J gene TRBJ1-6; 8 bases align to TRBD1. CDR3 size: 17 residues. Germline V gene lookup returns CDR1 SGHVS and CDR2 FQNEAQ. Trimming took 5 bases from V and 5 from J; bases not matched to a gene: 11. CDR3: CASSQHQGQGHNSPLHF. The CDR3 DNA reads as TGTGCCAGCAGCCAACATCAAGGACAGGGACATAATTCACCCCTCCACTTT.